At least ten counts were recorded for the clone carrying this T cell receptor (beta chain). Its antigen is unidentified. These data belong to a study of T cells in Graves' hyperthyroidism and ophthalmopathy. Study results and limitations: Most thyroid-expanded clonotypes above 0.001 were also found in blood.

TCR beta CDR3 region amplification was performed from RNA transcripts. The HTBI set primed first-round TCR CDR3 RT-PCR. TCRdb passed the multiplex PCR reads through MiXCR, listing each CDR3 protein once. The table lists hundreds of thousands of distinct CDR3 sequences, less than 20% of them singletons. Germline-derived CDR1 and CDR2 are SGHTA and FQGTGA. This CDR3 has 16 residues. V lost 2 bases and J 0 bases, leaving 11 bases between the germline ends. The chain recombines TRBV7-3 with TRBJ1-5; no clear D. Sequenced material: blood. The sequence was collected from a man aged 35 to 55 with Graves' ophthalmopathy. CDR3 nucleotides: TGTGCCAGCAGCTTATGGCAGGACGATAGCAATCAGCCCCAGCATTTT. Amino acids: CASSLWQDDSNQPQHF.